One sample yielded the 25 T cell receptor beta chains listed below, sequenced in a study of T-cell memory formation after mild COVID-19. TCRdb itself ran the 5' RACE reads through MiXCR, one entry per CDR3 protein. The sample lists hundreds of thousands of distinct CDR3 sequences; more than 15% were seen once. Sequenced input: PBMCs or a T cell subset sorted from them (not recorded which). All receptors derive from an adult woman who had mild COVID-19 (a few samples of this study predate the infection). Cell type and time point are not known.

This sequence joins TRBV18 and TRBJ2-7, with 11 bases fitting TRBD2. CDR1 is KGHSH, CDR2 LQKENI, per germline. This CDR3 is built from 14 residues. Trimming removed 6 bases from V and 5 bases from J; junction bases left unmatched: 6. In nucleotides, the CDR3 is TGTGCCAGCTCTATACTAGCGGGAGCTCACGAGCAGTACTTC. It codes for CASSILAGAHEQYF.

Worth noting for this clonotype: A read error may account for a junction end that differs from germline. The CDR3 DNA follows: TGTGCCAGCAGTTACTCCTCCAATGAGCAGTTCTTC. Residues: CASSYSSNEQFF. This chain joins TRBV6-5 and TRBJ2-1; D call uncertain. CDR1 and CDR2 from the germline V gene are MNHEY and SVGAGI. The CDR3 has 12 amino acids.

This clonotype was counted between two and nine times. J is TRBJ2-3 and V is TRBV18; weak D call: TRBD1 (5 bases). There are 17 residues in the CDR3. Trimming took 3 bases from V and 6 from J, leaving 22 bases between them. Germline-derived CDR1 and CDR2 are KGHSH and LQKENI. CDR3 residues: CASSPPGIQAPRDTQYF. The CDR3 bases are TGTGCCAGCTCACCCCCGGGTATACAGGCGCCTCGGGATACGCAGTATTTT.

This chain joins TRBV6-2 or TRBV6-3 and TRBJ1-4; 9 bases are a match to TRBD1. CDR1 and CDR2 (germline): MNHEY, SVGEGT. The V and J ends lost 6 bases and 10 bases, in that order; junction bases with no gene match: 6. There are 13 residues in the CDR3. CDR3 in DNA: TGTGCCAGCAGACAGGGGGCACGGGGAAAACTGTTTTTT. Amino acids: CASRQGARGKLFF.

V gene TRBV20-1 combines with J gene TRBJ2-1, with TRBD2 identical over 11 bases. The CDR3 has 16 amino acids. Per germline, CDR1 DFQATT and CDR2 SNEGSKA (reference sequence). The V gene end was trimmed by 6 bases and the J gene end by 1 base; junction bases not matched to a gene: 8. The CDR3 protein is CSAPRLAGLSYNEQFF. The CDR3 DNA sequence: TGCAGTGCCCCTAGACTAGCGGGACTTTCCTACAATGAGCAGTTCTTC.

The V call is TRBV12-3 or TRBV12-4, the J call TRBJ1-1, with D perhaps matching TRBD1 (6 bases). The CDR3 totals 14 residues. V gave up 7 bases and J gave up 5 bases, with 17 bases separating them. The CDR3 reads CASTRWGAQTEAFF. The CDR3 coding sequence is TGTGCCAGCACCAGGTGGGGGGCGCAGACTGAAGCTTTCTTT.

This chain links TRBV19 with TRBJ1-5; D remains unclear. Germline V lookup: CDR1 LNHDA, CDR2 SQIVND (reference sequence). This CDR3 is 14 amino acids long. V was pared by 8 bases and J by 5 bases, with 16 bases between. Here the CDR3 DNA reads TGTGCCAGTGGCGATCGGGAGCGGCATCAGCCCCAGCATTTT. It encodes CASGDRERHQPQHF.

This clonotype was observed a few times. This chain links TRBV6-2 or TRBV6-3 with TRBJ2-1, with no clear D. The CDR3 consists of 16 residues. Trimming cost V 0 bases and J 8 bases, with 17 bases left between them. CDR1 is MNHEY and CDR2 is SVGEGT in the germline V gene. The CDR3 sequence: CASSYSKPRRFYEQFF. The DNA of the CDR3 is TGTGCCAGCAGTTACTCGAAGCCTCGTCGCTTCTATGAGCAGTTCTTC.

The chain carries TRBV7-9 and TRBJ2-1, with 8 bases aligning to TRBD1. The CDR3 loop spans 16 amino acids. Germline lookup yields CDR1 SEHNR and CDR2 FQNEAQ (reference sequence). Trimming cost V 5 bases and J 2 bases; bases outside gene matches: 8. In DNA, the CDR3 is TGTGCCAGCAGCCCTGTTCAGGGGGCGGCCTACAATGAGCAGTTCTTC. Translating gives CASSPVQGAAYNEQFF.

The chain is built from TRBV5-1 and TRBJ1-4, with a weak D call TRBD1 (6 bases). The CDR3 runs to 15 residues. Germline V gene data show CDR1 as SGHRS and CDR2 as YFSETQ. The V end was cut by 4 bases, the J end by 1 base, with 11 bases between. This chain's CDR3 is CASSNTGQTNEKLFF. For the CDR3, the DNA is TGCGCCAGCAGCAATACAGGGCAAACTAATGAAAAACTGTTTTTT.

This clonotype occurred many times. This chain links TRBV29-1 with TRBJ1-5; D is uncertain. The V gene's germline CDR1 is SQVTM and CDR2 ANQGSEA. This CDR3 contains 13 residues. Trimming took 6 bases from V and 4 from J, leaving 13 bases between them. CDR3 DNA sequence: TGCAGCGTCGAGGTAGAGCTTAATCAGCCCCAGCATTTT. The encoded protein is CSVEVELNQPQHF.

The chain is built from TRBV19 and TRBJ2-5; D is undetermined. The CDR3 runs 11 residues. CDR1 is LNHDA and CDR2 is SQIVND in the germline V gene (reference sequence). Trimming shortened V by 6 bases and J by 5 bases, and 7 bases separated the two germline ends. This CDR3 is CASRSGETQYF. Written as DNA, the CDR3 is TGTGCCAGTAGGTCTGGTGAGACCCAGTACTTC.

This clonotype was picked up a small number of times. This rearrangement joins TRBV27 to TRBJ1-1, with D possibly matching TRBD1 (6 bases). Looked up from germline, CDR1 is MNHEY and CDR2 is SMNVEV (reference sequence). This CDR3 has 13 amino acids. V was clipped by 4 bases and J by 8 bases, with 14 bases between them. This chain's CDR3 is CASSSGPRGEAFF. The CDR3 coding sequence is TGTGCCAGCAGTTCCGGGCCAAGGGGGGAAGCTTTCTTT.

The chain carries TRBV6-2 or TRBV6-3 and TRBJ2-7; possibly TRBD2 for D (5 bases). The CDR3 sequence is 18 residues long. CDR1 and CDR2 (germline): MNHEY, SVGEGT. V gave up 4 bases and J gave up 4 bases, with 26 bases separating them. CDR3 in DNA: TGTGCCAGCAGTTCCGTCGGAGGAGGCCAGCGGATCCCTTACGAGCAGTACTTC. This gives the protein CASSSVGGGQRIPYEQYF.

This clonotype occurred a few times. The V and J genes are TRBV18 and TRBJ1-2; no reliable D call. Per the germline V gene, CDR1 is KGHSH and CDR2 is LQKENI. CDR3 size: 13 residues. V gave up 6 bases and J gave up 6 bases, with 14 bases separating them. CDR3 amino acids: CASSPYAADGYTF. CDR3 nucleotides: TGTGCCAGCTCCCCCTATGCGGCAGATGGCTACACCTTC.

The J gene is TRBJ2-1, the V gene TRBV6-2 or TRBV6-3, with D possibly TRBD2 on 5 matching bases. The germline gives CDR1 MNHEY, CDR2 SVGEGT. The V end was cut by 4 bases, the J end by 4 bases, with 11 bases between. The length of the CDR3 is 14 residues. The CDR3 DNA follows: TGTGCCAGCAGTTTAGAGGGAACGTACAATGAGCAGTTCTTC. Translated, it gives CASSLEGTYNEQFF.

The V call is TRBV20-1, the J call TRBJ2-5; D unresolved. V was cut by 3 bases and J by 5 bases, with 4 bases left in between. The CDR3 runs to 10 residues. CDR1 is DFQATT and CDR2 is SNEGSKA in the germline V gene (reference sequence). The chain's CDR3 is CSARMETQYF. The CDR3 DNA reads TGCAGTGCTAGGATGGAGACCCAGTACTTC.

This clonotype was seen only a few times. A read error may account for a junction end that differs from germline. The chain uses TRBV4-1 and TRBJ1-2; 8 bases are shared with TRBD1. This CDR3 contains 13 residues. Germline V gene lookup returns CDR1 MGHRA and CDR2 YSYEKL. In DNA form, the CDR3 reads TGCGCCAGCAGCCAGCCCAGGACAGGGCATAACGCCTTC. Protein sequence: CASSQPRTGHNAF.

V usage is TRBV20-1 and J usage is TRBJ2-3, with TRBD2 matching 7 bases. V shed 7 bases and J 0 bases; nucleotides not matched to a gene: 7. Germline V gene sequence: CDR1 DFQATT, CDR2 SNEGSKA (reference sequence). CDR3 length equals 14 residues. The CDR3 loop is CSDTRGSSTDTQYF. CDR3 coding DNA: TGCAGTGATACGCGGGGGTCTAGCACAGATACGCAGTATTTT.

The table lists this clonotype with a few counts. J is TRBJ1-2 and V is TRBV29-1; TRBD1 is a possible D gene (5 bases). The germline gives CDR1 SQVTM, CDR2 ANQGSEA. Trimming took 7 bases from V and 3 from J, leaving 12 bases between them. This CDR3 comprises 12 residues. CDR3 bases: TGCAGCGCCTGGGACGAACACTATGGCTACACCTTC. This encodes CSAWDEHYGYTF.

V usage is TRBV5-1 and J usage is TRBJ2-7, with D unresolved. The CDR3 totals 13 residues. The germline CDR1 and CDR2 sequences are SGHRS and YFSETQ. The ends were cut back, 0 bases at V and 6 bases at J, with 10 bases in the middle. The CDR3 DNA sequence: TGCGCCAGCAGCTTGGACGGACGGGTCGAGCAGTACTTC. The encoded protein is CASSLDGRVEQYF.

This clonotype was seen many times. V is TRBV29-1 and J is TRBJ2-1; 7 bases line up with TRBD1. The V gene's germline CDR1 is SQVTM and CDR2 ANQGSEA. CDR3 length: 12 amino acids. The ends lost 7 bases at V and 7 bases at J; junction bases unmatched: 7. The CDR3: CSGGDSWNEQFF. The CDR3 nucleotides are TGCAGCGGAGGGGACAGCTGGAATGAGCAGTTCTTC.

The rearrangement uses TRBV10-3 and TRBJ2-1, with D perhaps TRBD1 (5 bases). This CDR3 is built from 17 residues. Looked up from germline, CDR1 is ENHRY and CDR2 is SYGVKD. Trimming cost V 2 bases and J 7 bases, with 21 bases left between them. The CDR3 bases are TGTGCCATCAGTGAGGGAAGTTGGGCAGGGCAAGGTAATGAGCAGTTCTTC. It codes for CAISEGSWAGQGNEQFF.

This clonotype has a handful of counts. The chain has TRBV9 and TRBJ2-7, with 10 bases matching TRBD2. Germline CDR1 and CDR2: SGDLS and YYNGEE. The V segment lost 0 bases and the J segment 2 bases; nucleotides outside the gene matches: 5. The CDR3 loop spans 16 amino acids. In DNA form, the CDR3 reads TGTGCCAGCAGCGTAGAGGAGCGGGAGGGCCCCTACGAGCAGTACTTC. This codes for CASSVEEREGPYEQYF.

This clonotype was counted between two and nine times. The chain links TRBV20-1 to TRBJ1-1; D not resolved. The length of the CDR3 is 14 residues. Between the trimmed V and J ends, which lost 7 bases and 4 bases, there was a span of 19 bases. Germline V gene sequence: CDR1 DFQATT, CDR2 SNEGSKA (reference sequence). This CDR3 reads CSGLLSGWVTEAFF. The CDR3 DNA is TGCAGTGGTCTTCTTTCCGGGTGGGTCACTGAAGCTTTCTTT.